The following is a T cell receptor (beta chain) sequence with its context. This clone showed up just once. Its antigen is not yet known. Base-call qualities are not available, and no considerably larger clone is one nucleotide away. The cohort consisted of 600 or so healthy bone marrow donors. All cohort members were sampled while nominally healthy, although unrecorded immune exposures were likely present. The donor tested CMV seropositive, placing the donor among the 289 seropositive members of the cohort. A peripheral blood sample was collected from each donor, and TCR beta sequencing was performed on peripheral blood mononuclear cells. Genomic DNA was extracted from the blood cell samples with the Qiagen DNeasy Blood Extraction Kit. This entry comes from a study of cytomegalovirus exposure and HLA in healthy donors (TCRdb year 2017). For context, the study as a whole: An earlier analysis of some 500 of the donors reported about 290 Gb of sequence data and approximately 110 million unique TCR beta sequences from some 180 million T cells. Roughly 290 gigabases of sequencing data and roughly 81 million unique TCR sequences made up an early release that covered fewer than 650 HLA-typed donors. Among the roughly 380 genotyped donors, about 85% belonged to the genetic ancestry cluster associated with self-reported Caucasian donors. The study aimed to test whether cataloging public T cell receptors could reveal signatures of past pathogen exposure. Using immunosequencing, the study profiled T cell repertoires from around 680 subjects and related those repertoires to cytomegalovirus serostatus. Along with the roughly 610-subject first cohort, a separate validation cohort of approximately 110 different subjects was used. High-throughput TCR immunosequencing, statistical association of individual TCRs with disease status, and machine learning were combined to predict cytomegalovirus infection status. To study patterns of TCR occurrence, a later analysis re-analyzed previously published TCR beta repertoires from 666 donors and added high-resolution HLA genotyping. Rather than using new phenotypic data, the later analysis identified candidate immune exposures from TCR beta sequences and from how often those sequences occurred across donors. An earlier analysis of approximately 500 of the donors applied high-throughput TCR beta sequencing to assess whether each TCR beta V gene segment acted as functional or pseudogenic. Donor age, sex, ethnicity and CMV serostatus were collected together with the repertoire data. A later genetic analysis took genome-wide SNP genotypes for about three fifths of the roughly 700 donors and used that subset as a discovery cohort. Every discovery cohort repertoire had been produced on one sequencing platform. Both class I and class II loci were covered by HLA typing, at four-digit resolution. The number of donors typed differed by locus, with roughly 629-640 for A, B, C, DRB1 and DQB1, 522 for DQA1, 600 to 610 for DPA1, and around 450 for DPB1. About five DR-DQ haplotypes were treated as single units for association and clustering because of strong linkage in the cohort. Among around 400 genotyped donors of the cohort, an average of roughly 230,000 unique TCR beta nucleotide sequences was sequenced per donor, of which about 18% were non-productive.

Overall results and qualifications from the work: Sequencing depth was assumed to be roughly uniform across donors in the presence/absence analyses, though that assumption may not hold. Most TCR sequences were observed very rarely across donors, whereas some public TCRs were present in many individuals. A cluster of highly shared sequence variants was judged likely to represent a technical artifact of the sequencing pipeline. According to a later analysis, parvovirus B19, influenza, CMV and Epstein-Barr virus appeared linked to several top co-occurrence clusters. In a later analysis, the rate of TCR association differed among HLA loci, with DRB1 alleles having the most associated TCRs and HLA-C alleles having the fewest. In a later analysis, 16,951 TCR beta sequences were associated with specific HLA alleles at a false discovery rate of 0.05. Compared with equally common non-associated chains, HLA-associated TCR beta chains in a later analysis were more clonally expanded and had lower generation probabilities. The classifier was reported to diagnose cytomegalovirus status with high specificity and sensitivity in both the original and validation cohorts. Broadly in line with IMGT annotations, most TCR beta V segments showed up in productive rearrangements about 87% or about 30% of the time in an earlier analysis of a few hundred of the donors. For the cohort, immune exposure information was limited to CMV serostatus. The study gave a list of 150 to 200 TCR beta chains associated with cytomegalovirus. Correlated functional status among segregating V segments might reflect linkage disequilibrium, but an unknown experimental factor could not be ruled out. The cohort was sequenced for TCR beta chains only, and without alpha or paired-chain data the features that could be detected were limited. A further reported finding was that TCR beta sequences accurately predicted the HLA-A and HLA-B alleles for most subjects in the first cohort. Strong co-occurrence of HLA alleles, especially DR and DQ, made assigning TCR associations to individual alleles difficult. Because HLA typing was unavailable for some donors at each locus, only the typed subset was used in association tests. In a later genetic analysis, a missense DCLRE1C variant was associated with V-gene and J-gene trimming of TCR beta chains, and the association was replicated in an independent cohort. Compared with the approximately 700-donor mean, donors in an Asian-associated ancestry cluster had fewer N-insertions in productive TCRs, according to a later genetic analysis. According to the authors, the approach could potentially be generalized to other disease states and immunological phenotypes. According to a later analysis, most CMV-associated TCR beta chains appeared to be HLA-restricted, and the HLA associations seemed to be driven largely by CMV exposure. A few of the identified cytomegalovirus-associated TCR beta chains were confirmed in vitro to be specific for cytomegalovirus antigens. Because counts were too low, about 18 rarely observed V segments, including chromosome 9 orphons, were excluded from the earlier analysis of several hundred of the donors.

The method behind the library was the immunoSEQ multiplex PCR assay. The multiplex PCR relied on a mix of 60 forward primers for TCR Vbeta segments and 13 reverse primers for TCR Jbeta segments. A multiplex PCR assay on genomic DNA amplified the CDR3 region of rearranged TCR beta genes. The Illumina HiSeq System was used to sequence the amplified TCR beta libraries as 87-base-pair reads. As for the original processing: Across the 600 to 700 repertoires, a later analysis counted tens of millions of unique TCR beta chains, 9.5 million to 13 million of which were shared by at least two donors. Raw reads were error-corrected and collapsed into unique sequences with a nearest-neighbor algorithm that merged closely related sequences to remove PCR and sequencing errors. CDR3 sequences were aligned to IMGT reference sequences to assign V, D and J gene segments. For a sequence to be retained, at least a six-nucleotide match to both a V gene segment and a J gene segment was required. A rearrangement was called productive if the CDR3 had no stop codons and remained in frame with V and J, and every other rearrangement was called non-productive. Following IMGT convention, CDR3 was defined as the stretch from the second conserved V-encoded cysteine up to the conserved J-encoded phenylalanine. The earlier analysis of some 550 of the donors excluded any sequence lacking an unambiguous match to a single V gene segment. An earlier analysis of several hundred of the donors called V segments functional above 56.7% productive rearrangements and segregating when the between-donor standard deviation exceeded 5%. A statistical classification framework was developed to diagnose cytomegalovirus status using the catalog of TCR beta chain sequences. In a later analysis, V and J genes were assigned by comparing TCR nucleotide sequences against IMGT/GENE-DB human TR gene sequences. A later analysis assigned CDR3 sequences and most-parsimonious VDJ recombination scenarios with the TCRdist pipeline. In a later analysis, each TCR beta chain was defined by its CDR3 amino acid sequence together with its V-gene family, and reads without a unique V-gene family were excluded. To address suspected cross-contamination and a sequencing artifact, a later analysis removed several hundred highly shared, low-generation-probability nucleotide sequences. In a later analysis, a clonal expansion index for each public chain was calculated from normalized within-repertoire ranks of inferred template counts. Generation probabilities in a later analysis came from a VDJ recombination model fitted to out-of-frame rearrangements, and those results were checked against IGoR. Hypergeometric tests were used in a later analysis to score TCR-TCR, TCR-HLA and TCR-CMV co-occurrence, with a repertoire-size bias correction applied to the TCR pairs. A later analysis estimated false discovery rates by permuting HLA or CMV assignments 20 times. In a later analysis, co-occurring TCRs were grouped with DBSCAN, and TCRdist sequence similarity was added when clustering was performed within HLA-allele-positive subsets. Repertoires with fewer than 30,000 or more than 120,000 public chains were left out of co-occurrence clustering, as were four to six repertoires with anomalous nucleotide sharing. TCRdb's version of the immuneACCESS table is confined to in-frame rearrangements and falls short of the full clone set. An unresolved V gene accounts for under half of the shortfall where checked; the remainder is of unknown origin. V and J calls and clone size follow that table, whereas D and trimming were derived from the DNA. Here the sample has just under 250,000 clones; roughly 80% occur a single time. The top ten hold 5% to 6.5% of the sample.

Sequenced: PBMCs. The sequence was obtained from a woman aged 40 to 55 in good health and CMV-seropositive.

The CDR3 sequence is CASSSPPEVMGYTF. The DNA reads as follows: TGTGCCAGCAGTTCCCCCCCAGAGGTCATGGGCTACACCTTC. Recombination connected TRBV6-5 to TRBJ1-2; no confident D gene assignment can be made. Inclusive of the bounding cysteine and phenylalanine, the CDR3 is 14 residues long. CDR3 DNA only is kept here, 42 bases in frame from base 1. V and J are truncated by 4 bases and 8 bases respectively, leaving an intervening sequence of 17 bases. CDR1 MNHEY and CDR2 SVGAGI are derived from the germline V gene.